There are many counts of the clone carrying this TCR beta chain. Its antigen is as yet unknown. The data belong to a study of identical twins. Study results and limitations: In beta out-of-frame sequences, the excess sharing between twins was weaker. Zero-insertion analyses could be partly confounded by invariant MAIT and iNKT cells.

The donors were all healthy and Caucasian. Each cDNA held unique molecular identifiers, and template switching gave it a universal primer site. TCRdb re-called the 5' RACE reads with MiXCR, one entry per CDR3 protein. Counted here are about 150,000 distinct CDR3 sequences, under 4.5% occurring once; the ten biggest clones make up more than 7%. Germline lookup yields CDR1 GTSNPN and CDR2 SVGIG (reference sequence). The CDR3 is 15 amino acids. V lost 4 bases to trimming and J lost 0 bases, with 12 bases between them. This receptor was identified in a young man in good health. The sequenced sample consisted of memory T cells sorted from blood. The gene calls are TRBV30 and TRBJ2-2; D possibly corresponds to TRBD2 (5 bases). DNA for the CDR3: TGTGCCTGGATCCCCGGCGGGCCGAACACCGGGGAGCTGTTTTTT. Its protein product is CAWIPGGPNTGELFF.